The 9 T cell receptor delta chains below were found in one sample sequenced in a study of Vδ1+ human thymocytes. Study-level results: Thymic TRG and TRD repertoires appeared highly polyclonal, with Gaussian CDR3 length distributions.

No antigen is known for these receptors. RNA was extracted from the cells and then reverse transcribed. CDR3 amplicons came from multiplex PCR with pooled V-gene forward and constant-region reverse primers. TCRdb reran clone calling via CATT on the multiplex PCR reads. The table records about 73,000 delta-chain clones, about 30% of them present only once. Sequencing input: Vdelta1+ gamma-delta thymocytes from the thymus. Described subset: FACS-sorted CD3+ TCRalphabeta- TCRVdelta1+ TCRVdelta2- thymocytes. The receptor set was obtained from a boy younger than two who had congenital heart surgery.

The chain joins TRDV1 to TRDJ1; TRDD3 agrees at 9 bases. Germline values: CDR1 TSWWSYY, CDR2 QGS. V gave up 5 bases and J gave up 0 bases; unmatched junction bases: 31. The CDR3 loop spans 24 amino acids. CDR3 sequence (DNA): TGTGCTCTTGGGTTCCTTCCTCGCCATCGGCAGTTCAGGGGGATACTGGGGTACACCGATAAACTCATCTTT. It translates to CALGFLPRHRQFRGILGYTDKLIF.

This chain links TRDV1 with TRDJ1, with 13 bases that match TRDD3. Germline V gives CDR1 TSWWSYY, CDR2 QGS. V shed 4 bases, J shed 0 bases, and the junction held 17 bases outside the gene matches. This CDR3 has 21 amino acids. The CDR3 loop reads CALGGLRTGGYAGGYTDKLIF. The CDR3 DNA reads as TGTGCTCTTGGGGGACTACGAACTGGGGGATACGCGGGAGGATACACCGATAAACTCATCTTT.

The V gene is TRDV2, the J gene TRDJ1; 11 bases are a match to TRDD3. Trimming took 5 bases from V and 0 from J; bases not matched to a gene: 10. This CDR3 region has 17 residues. Per germline, CDR1 GEAIGNYY and CDR2 EKD. CDR3 sequence: CACVSGGYLGYTDKLIF. In nucleotides, the CDR3 is TGTGCCTGTGTGTCTGGGGGATACTTAGGGTACACCGATAAACTCATCTTT.

This clone showed up just a few times. V is TRDV1 and J is TRDJ1; D might be TRDD2 (5 bases). The CDR3 is made up of 20 amino acids. V was trimmed by 0 bases and J by 4 bases, leaving 27 bases between them. Germline V gene data show CDR1 as TSWWSYY and CDR2 as QGS. This CDR3 reads CALGELRSPGLQKVGDKLIF. The CDR3 region has the DNA TGTGCTCTTGGGGAACTAAGATCCCCAGGCCTTCAAAAGGTCGGCGATAAACTCATCTTT.

This clone was seen a few times. The V call is TRDV1, the J call TRDJ1, with D tentatively TRDD3 (5 bases). The germline gives CDR1 TSWWSYY, CDR2 QGS. The CDR3 has 20 residues. V dropped 0 bases and J dropped 0 bases, with 23 bases sitting between them. CDR3 loop: CALGELCGGIPPSYTDKLIF. The CDR3 DNA follows: TGTGCTCTTGGGGAACTATGTGGTGGGATTCCCCCCTCGTACACCGATAAACTCATCTTT.

The rearrangement uses TRDV1 and TRDJ1, with D tentatively TRDD2 or TRDD3 (7 bases each). This CDR3 is built from 19 residues. In germline, CDR1 is TSWWSYY, CDR2 QGS. Trimming shortened V by 3 bases and J by 1 base, and 24 bases separated the two germline ends. The CDR3 coding sequence is TGTGCTCTTGGGGACCCCTTCCTGGCGGTACTGGGGACCACCGATAAACTCATCTTT. Its protein is CALGDPFLAVLGTTDKLIF.

This clone showed up just a few times. The V call is TRDV1, the J call TRDJ1; TRDD3 aligns across 12 bases. In germline, CDR1 is TSWWSYY, CDR2 QGS. Germline trimming cut 4 bases from V and 3 bases from J; bases unmatched to any gene: 9. The CDR3 length is 17 residues. CDR3 residues: CALGAGGYEFTADKLIF. DNA for the CDR3: TGTGCTCTTGGGGCTGGGGGATACGAATTTACGGCCGATAAACTCATCTTT.

In its sample, this clone was seen a few times. V is TRDV1 and J is TRDJ1; TRDD3 matches at 11 bases. The CDR3 length is 21 residues. CDR1 is TSWWSYY, CDR2 QGS, per germline. V was clipped by 2 bases and J by 4 bases; unmatched bases: 21. In nucleotides, the CDR3 is TGTGCTCTTGGGGAAAAGCCTTGGCCCCTTCTACTGGGGGATATAGGCGATAAACTCATCTTT. Its protein product is CALGEKPWPLLLGDIGDKLIF.

This clone turned up a few times. The chain carries TRDV1 and TRDJ1; 7 nucleotides match TRDD3. CDR3 size: 19 residues. The germline CDR1 and CDR2 sequences are TSWWSYY and QGS. V gave up 0 bases and J gave up 4 bases; unmatched junction bases: 17. CDR3 region: CALGELTYLTGVVLDKLIF. CDR3 DNA sequence: TGTGCTCTTGGGGAACTAACCTACCTTACTGGGGTAGTCCTCGATAAACTCATCTTT.